The rows below give T cell receptor beta chains drawn from one sample of a study of blood T cell repertoires in COVID-19. The repertoire was sequenced with immunoSEQ multiplex PCR; TCRdb's copy has only in-frame clones and lacks some. The sample consists of about 76,000 clones, about 93% of them appearing once. Input material: peripheral blood. The receptor source for this set is a human donor in a cohort sampled during active COVID-19. CDR3s include the opening cysteine and the closing phenylalanine or tryptophan. A D gene is named only where the DNA matches it firmly. A clone size is listed for some rows: how often the clone was seen (once, few, many), or a class if it is expanded.

cdr3_aa: CASSYSGSSYNEQFF
cdr3_nt: TGTGCCAGCAGCTATAGCGGTAGCTCCTACAATGAGCAGTTCTTC
v_call: TRBV11-3
clone_size: once
d_call: NA
j_call: TRBJ2-1

cdr3_aa: CAWSVQGGYGYTF
cdr3_nt: TGTGCCTGGAGTGTACAGGGAGGGTATGGCTACACCTTC
v_call: TRBV30
clone_size: NA
d_call: NA
j_call: TRBJ1-2

cdr3_aa: CASSPASRYEQYF
cdr3_nt: TGTGCCAGCAGCCCCGCCTCCCGGTACGAGCAGTACTTC
v_call: TRBV7-3
clone_size: once
d_call: NA
j_call: TRBJ2-7

cdr3_aa: CASSLEGQGDSPLHF
cdr3_nt: TGCGCCAGCAGCTTGGAGGGACAGGGGGATTCACCCCTCCACTTT
v_call: TRBV5-1
clone_size: NA
d_call: TRBD1
j_call: TRBJ1-6

cdr3_aa: CASSFSSGVNTEAFF
cdr3_nt: TGTGCCAGCAGTTTCTCCTCAGGGGTGAATACTGAAGCTTTCTTT
v_call: TRBV27
clone_size: once
d_call: NA
j_call: TRBJ1-1

cdr3_aa: CASSFRGPSTDTQYF
cdr3_nt: TGTGCCAGCAGCTTTAGGGGGCCTAGCACAGATACGCAGTATTTT
v_call: TRBV7-9
clone_size: NA
d_call: TRBD1
j_call: TRBJ2-3

cdr3_aa: CASSVDRAYQETQYF
cdr3_nt: TGTGCCAGTAGTGTGGACAGGGCCTACCAAGAGACCCAGTACTTC
v_call: TRBV19
clone_size: NA
d_call: TRBD1
j_call: TRBJ2-5

cdr3_aa: CASSLYWRSVEKLFF
cdr3_nt: TGTGCCAGCAGTTTATATTGGAGATCCGTGGAAAAACTGTTTTTT
v_call: TRBV27
clone_size: NA
d_call: NA
j_call: TRBJ1-4

cdr3_aa: CASSLAGRGYEQYF
cdr3_nt: TGTGCCAGCAGCTTAGCGGGGCGGGGCTACGAGCAGTACTTC
v_call: TRBV7-9
clone_size: NA
d_call: NA
j_call: TRBJ2-7

cdr3_aa: CASSAWTSLYEQYF
cdr3_nt: TGTGCCAGCAGTGCCTGGACTAGCCTCTACGAGCAGTACTTC
v_call: TRBV6-2/TRBV6-3
clone_size: NA
d_call: TRBD2
j_call: TRBJ2-7

cdr3_aa: CASEGQEYYGYTF
cdr3_nt: TGTGCCAGCGAAGGTCAGGAATACTATGGCTACACCTTC
v_call: TRBV7-9
clone_size: NA
d_call: NA
j_call: TRBJ1-2

cdr3_aa: CAIAPGQGYEQYF
cdr3_nt: TGTGCCATCGCGCCGGGACAGGGGTACGAGCAGTACTTC
v_call: TRBV10-3
clone_size: NA
d_call: TRBD1
j_call: TRBJ2-7

cdr3_aa: CASYDPNANNEQFF
cdr3_nt: TGCGCCAGCTACGATCCTAACGCCAACAATGAGCAGTTCTTC
v_call: TRBV5-1
clone_size: NA
d_call: NA
j_call: TRBJ2-1

cdr3_aa: CASSLASLRNTIYF
cdr3_nt: TGTGCCAGCAGCTTAGCGAGTTTAAGAAACACCATATATTTT
v_call: TRBV7-2
clone_size: once
d_call: NA
j_call: TRBJ1-3

cdr3_aa: CASSVEISAGGHETQYF
cdr3_nt: TGTGCCAGCAGCGTAGAAATATCAGCGGGGGGGCACGAGACCCAGTACTTC
v_call: TRBV9
clone_size: NA
d_call: TRBD2
j_call: TRBJ2-5

cdr3_aa: CASSLNTGIQRTDTQYF
cdr3_nt: TGTGCCAGCAGCTTAAATACAGGGATCCAGCGCACAGATACGCAGTATTTT
v_call: TRBV7-2
clone_size: NA
d_call: NA
j_call: TRBJ2-3

cdr3_aa: CAGGTSWGDTQYF
cdr3_nt: TGTGCCGGGGGGACTAGCTGGGGAGATACGCAGTATTTT
v_call: TRBV30
clone_size: NA
d_call: TRBD2
j_call: TRBJ2-3

cdr3_aa: CASRAGGADEQYF
cdr3_nt: TGTGCCAGTAGGGCGGGGGGGGCCGACGAGCAGTACTTC
v_call: TRBV6-6
clone_size: NA
d_call: TRBD2
j_call: TRBJ2-7

cdr3_aa: CASSAEGGPFF
cdr3_nt: TGTGCCAGCAGTGCGGAGGGGGGGCCGTTCTTC
v_call: TRBV7-9
clone_size: NA
d_call: NA
j_call: TRBJ2-1

cdr3_aa: CSVGSGGTNEQFF
cdr3_nt: TGCAGCGTTGGAAGCGGGGGGACCAATGAGCAGTTCTTC
v_call: TRBV29-1
clone_size: NA
d_call: TRBD2
j_call: TRBJ2-1

cdr3_aa: CAITPGLAENEQYF
cdr3_nt: TGTGCCATCACCCCAGGACTAGCGGAAAACGAGCAGTACTTC
v_call: TRBV10-3
clone_size: NA
d_call: TRBD2
j_call: TRBJ2-7

cdr3_aa: CASSLVNRGLDEQYF
cdr3_nt: TGTGCCAGCAGCTTAGTAAACCGGGGGTTGGACGAGCAGTACTTC
v_call: TRBV11-2
clone_size: NA
d_call: NA
j_call: TRBJ2-7

cdr3_aa: CASSYSGQQETQYF
cdr3_nt: TGTGCCAGCAGTTACTCAGGACAGCAAGAGACCCAGTACTTC
v_call: TRBV6-5
clone_size: NA
d_call: NA
j_call: TRBJ2-5

cdr3_aa: CASSIMGGENYGYTF
cdr3_nt: TGTGCCAGCAGCATAATGGGGGGGGAGAACTATGGCTACACCTTC
v_call: TRBV7-2
clone_size: NA
d_call: NA
j_call: TRBJ1-2

cdr3_aa: CASSSGQTENTEAFF
cdr3_nt: TGTGCCAGCAGCTCTGGACAGACGGAGAACACTGAAGCTTTCTTT
v_call: TRBV5-4
clone_size: few
d_call: NA
j_call: TRBJ1-1

cdr3_aa: CASSPGGIDTQYF
cdr3_nt: TGTGCCAGCAGCCCCGGGGGGATAGATACGCAGTATTTT
v_call: TRBV9
clone_size: NA
d_call: TRBD2
j_call: TRBJ2-3

cdr3_aa: CASSLRQSYEQYF
cdr3_nt: TGTGCCAGCAGCTTGCGTCAGTCCTACGAGCAGTACTTC
v_call: TRBV5-4
clone_size: NA
d_call: NA
j_call: TRBJ2-7

cdr3_aa: CASSEGSGVYNEQFF
cdr3_nt: TGTGCCAGCAGCGAAGGTAGCGGGGTTTACAATGAGCAGTTCTTC
v_call: TRBV4-2
clone_size: NA
d_call: TRBD2
j_call: TRBJ2-1

cdr3_aa: CASIPRGGLHPNYGYTF
cdr3_nt: TGTGCCAGCATCCCCCGGGGAGGCCTTCATCCTAACTATGGCTACACCTTC
v_call: TRBV5-8
clone_size: once
d_call: NA
j_call: TRBJ1-2

cdr3_aa: CASIPGTPRDGVITGELFF
cdr3_nt: TGTGCCAGCATCCCCGGGACACCGCGCGACGGGGTAATCACCGGGGAGCTGTTTTTT
v_call: TRBV21-1
clone_size: NA
d_call: NA
j_call: TRBJ2-2

cdr3_aa: CASSPRQGAGYTF
cdr3_nt: TGTGCCAGCAGCCCTCGACAGGGGGCAGGCTACACCTTC
v_call: TRBV7-2
clone_size: NA
d_call: TRBD1
j_call: TRBJ1-2

cdr3_aa: CASSFSGGMYNEQFF
cdr3_nt: TGCGCCAGCAGCTTTAGCGGGGGGATGTACAATGAGCAGTTCTTC
v_call: TRBV5-1
clone_size: NA
d_call: TRBD2
j_call: TRBJ2-1

cdr3_aa: CASSQRTGQGWEKLFF
cdr3_nt: TGCGCCAGCAGTCAAAGAACGGGACAGGGATGGGAAAAACTGTTTTTT
v_call: TRBV23-1
clone_size: NA
d_call: TRBD1
j_call: TRBJ1-4

cdr3_aa: CASRSGTIQETQYF
cdr3_nt: TGCGCCAGCAGATCCGGGACAATCCAAGAGACCCAGTACTTC
v_call: TRBV5-1
clone_size: NA
d_call: NA
j_call: TRBJ2-5

cdr3_aa: CATSSPLYRGGASGYTF
cdr3_nt: TGTGCCACCAGCAGCCCCCTGTACAGGGGGGGCGCATCTGGCTACACCTTC
v_call: TRBV15
clone_size: NA
d_call: TRBD1
j_call: TRBJ1-2

cdr3_aa: CASSPTGSGETQYF
cdr3_nt: TGTGCCAGCAGCCCGACAGGGTCGGGAGAGACCCAGTACTTC
v_call: TRBV3-1/TRBV3-2
clone_size: NA
d_call: TRBD1
j_call: TRBJ2-5

cdr3_aa: CASSPTQANYGYTF
cdr3_nt: TGTGCCAGCTCACCTACCCAGGCTAACTATGGCTACACCTTC
v_call: TRBV18
clone_size: NA
d_call: NA
j_call: TRBJ1-2

cdr3_aa: CASSFFPHRDSYNEQFF
cdr3_nt: TGTGCCAGCAGCTTCTTCCCTCACAGGGACTCCTACAATGAGCAGTTCTTC
v_call: TRBV7-9
clone_size: NA
d_call: NA
j_call: TRBJ2-1

cdr3_aa: CASTPQGRSYGYTF
cdr3_nt: TGTGCCAGCACCCCACAGGGTAGAAGCTATGGCTACACCTTC
v_call: TRBV7-9
clone_size: once
d_call: NA
j_call: TRBJ1-2

cdr3_aa: CASSVQGAGTDTQYF
cdr3_nt: TGTGCCAGTAGTGTACAGGGGGCTGGTACAGATACGCAGTATTTT
v_call: TRBV19
clone_size: once
d_call: TRBD1
j_call: TRBJ2-3

cdr3_aa: CAWGRLISYNSPLHF
cdr3_nt: TGTGCCTGGGGAAGACTCATATCCTATAATTCACCCCTCCACTTT
v_call: TRBV30
clone_size: few
d_call: NA
j_call: TRBJ1-6

cdr3_aa: CASAVGGSGNTIYF
cdr3_nt: TGTGCCAGTGCGGTCGGGGGGTCGGGAAACACCATATATTTT
v_call: TRBV19
clone_size: NA
d_call: NA
j_call: TRBJ1-3

cdr3_aa: CSVPGQGSSPLHF
cdr3_nt: TGCAGCGTTCCGGGACAGGGGTCTTCACCCCTCCACTTT
v_call: TRBV29-1
clone_size: once
d_call: TRBD1
j_call: TRBJ1-6

cdr3_aa: CATVDGRGLNTEAFF
cdr3_nt: TGTGCCACCGTAGACGGAAGGGGACTCAACACTGAAGCTTTCTTT
v_call: TRBV6-5
clone_size: NA
d_call: NA
j_call: TRBJ1-1

cdr3_aa: CASSYDRKDYGYTF
cdr3_nt: TGTGCCAGCAGCTACGACAGGAAAGACTATGGCTACACCTTC
v_call: TRBV11-2
clone_size: NA
d_call: NA
j_call: TRBJ1-2

cdr3_aa: CASSRGGGGGNTIYF
cdr3_nt: TGTGCCAGCAGCCGTGGTGGGGGAGGAGGAAACACCATATATTTT
v_call: TRBV5-4
clone_size: NA
d_call: NA
j_call: TRBJ1-3

cdr3_aa: CASSPPTGGDEKLFF
cdr3_nt: TGTGCCAGTAGTCCTCCGACAGGGGGCGATGAAAAACTGTTTTTT
v_call: TRBV19
clone_size: NA
d_call: TRBD1
j_call: TRBJ1-4

cdr3_aa: CASSQDLVRTAQETQYF
cdr3_nt: TGTGCCAGCAGCCAAGACCTGGTGAGGACAGCGCAAGAGACCCAGTACTTC
v_call: TRBV3-1/TRBV3-2
clone_size: NA
d_call: NA
j_call: TRBJ2-5

cdr3_aa: CASSIILGRGGHNEQFF
cdr3_nt: TGTGCCAGTAGTATAATATTGGGCAGGGGTGGGCACAATGAGCAGTTCTTC
v_call: TRBV19
clone_size: NA
d_call: NA
j_call: TRBJ2-1

cdr3_aa: CASSAGQANTEAFF
cdr3_nt: TGTGCCAGCAGCGCGGGACAGGCAAACACTGAAGCTTTCTTT
v_call: TRBV7-2
clone_size: NA
d_call: TRBD1
j_call: TRBJ1-1

cdr3_aa: CAVQRRGGTKNIQYF
cdr3_nt: TGTGCCGTCCAGCGCCGGGGGGGCACCAAAAACATTCAGTACTTC
v_call: TRBV6-4
clone_size: NA
d_call: TRBD2
j_call: TRBJ2-4

cdr3_aa: CASSSSYEQYF
cdr3_nt: TGTGCCAGCAGTTCATCCTACGAGCAGTACTTC
v_call: TRBV12-3/TRBV12-4
clone_size: NA
d_call: NA
j_call: TRBJ2-7

cdr3_aa: CATSGGQGQETQYF
cdr3_nt: TGTGCCACCAGTGGAGGACAGGGCCAAGAGACCCAGTACTTC
v_call: TRBV24-1
clone_size: NA
d_call: TRBD1
j_call: TRBJ2-5

cdr3_aa: CASSPLAGRTDTQYF
cdr3_nt: TGTGCCAGCAGCCCCCTAGCGGGGAGGACAGATACGCAGTATTTT
v_call: TRBV9
clone_size: once
d_call: TRBD2
j_call: TRBJ2-3

cdr3_aa: CASTHPDSLGYTF
cdr3_nt: TGTGCCAGTACCCACCCAGATTCGTTAGGCTACACCTTC
v_call: TRBV19
clone_size: once
d_call: NA
j_call: TRBJ1-2